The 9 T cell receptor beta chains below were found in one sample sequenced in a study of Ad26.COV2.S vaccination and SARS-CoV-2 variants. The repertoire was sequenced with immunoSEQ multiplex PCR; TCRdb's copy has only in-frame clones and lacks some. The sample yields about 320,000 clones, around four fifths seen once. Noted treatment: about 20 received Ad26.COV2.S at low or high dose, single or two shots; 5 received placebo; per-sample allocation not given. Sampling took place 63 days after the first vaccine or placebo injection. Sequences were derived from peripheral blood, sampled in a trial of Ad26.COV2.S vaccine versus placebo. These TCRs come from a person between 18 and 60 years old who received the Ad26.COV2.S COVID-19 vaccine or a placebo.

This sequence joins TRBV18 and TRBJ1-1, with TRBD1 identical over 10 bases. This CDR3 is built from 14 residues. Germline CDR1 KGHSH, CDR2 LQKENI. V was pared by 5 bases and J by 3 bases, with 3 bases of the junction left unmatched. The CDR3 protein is CASSTGTGDTEAFF. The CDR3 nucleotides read TGTGCCAGCTCAACGGGGACAGGGGACACTGAAGCTTTCTTT.

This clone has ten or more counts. CDR3 loop: CASMGTGTEAFF. The CDR3 DNA reads as TGTGCCAGCATGGGCACGGGCACTGAAGCTTTCTTT. The genes are TRBV2 and TRBJ1-1; no reliable D call. The germline gives CDR1 SNHLY, CDR2 FYNNEI. The CDR3 is made up of 12 amino acids. The ends were cut back, 7 bases at V and 4 bases at J, with 10 bases in the middle.

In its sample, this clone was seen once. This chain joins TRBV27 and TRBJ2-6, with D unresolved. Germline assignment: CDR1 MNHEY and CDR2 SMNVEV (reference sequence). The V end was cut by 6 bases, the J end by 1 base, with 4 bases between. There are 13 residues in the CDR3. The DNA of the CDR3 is TGTGCCAGCAGGGGTTCTGGGGCCAACGTCCTGACTTTC. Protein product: CASRGSGANVLTF. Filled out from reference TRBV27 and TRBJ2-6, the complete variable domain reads EAQVTQNPRYLITVTGKKLTVTCSQNMNHEYMSWYRQDPGLGLRQIYYSMNVEVTDKGDVPEGYKVSRKEKRNFPLILESPSPNQTSLYFCASRGSGANVLTFGAGSRLTVL.

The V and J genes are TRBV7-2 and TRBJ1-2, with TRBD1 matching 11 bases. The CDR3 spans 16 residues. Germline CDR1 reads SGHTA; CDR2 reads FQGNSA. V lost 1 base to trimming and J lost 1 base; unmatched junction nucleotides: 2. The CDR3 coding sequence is TGTGCCAGCAGCTTAGGGACAGGGGGCTTTAACTATGGCTACACCTTC. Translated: CASSLGTGGFNYGYTF.

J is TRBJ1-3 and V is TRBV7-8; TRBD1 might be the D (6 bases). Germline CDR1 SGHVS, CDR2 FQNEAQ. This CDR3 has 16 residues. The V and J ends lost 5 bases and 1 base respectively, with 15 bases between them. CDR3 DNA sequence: TGTGCCAGCAGCCATGGCAGGGGCCTTTCTGGAAACACCATATATTTT. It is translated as CASSHGRGLSGNTIYF.

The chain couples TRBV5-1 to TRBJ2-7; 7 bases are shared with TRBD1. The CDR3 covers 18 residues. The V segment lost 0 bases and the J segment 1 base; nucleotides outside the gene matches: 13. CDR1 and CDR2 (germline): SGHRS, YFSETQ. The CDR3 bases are TGCGCCAGCAGCTTGGCCACAGGGGCAGGGGAAAATTCCTACGAGCAGTACTTC. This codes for CASSLATGAGENSYEQYF.

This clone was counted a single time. CDR3 in DNA: TGTGCCATCAGATCCGGGACAGATTCTCTCGAGCAGTACTTC. Its translation is CAIRSGTDSLEQYF. V is TRBV6-6 and J is TRBJ2-7; 7 bases agree with TRBD1. V shed 10 bases and J 6 bases; nucleotides not matched to a gene: 15. Germline V gene sequence: CDR1 MNHNY, CDR2 SVGAGI (reference sequence). The CDR3 is 14 residues long.

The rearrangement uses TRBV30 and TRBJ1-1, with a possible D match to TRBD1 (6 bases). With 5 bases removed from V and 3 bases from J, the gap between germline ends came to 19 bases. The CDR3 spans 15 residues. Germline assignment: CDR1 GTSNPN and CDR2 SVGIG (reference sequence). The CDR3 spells CAWGIGGRGHTEAFF. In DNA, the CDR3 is TGTGCCTGGGGGATAGGGGGGCGCGGGCACACTGAAGCTTTCTTT.

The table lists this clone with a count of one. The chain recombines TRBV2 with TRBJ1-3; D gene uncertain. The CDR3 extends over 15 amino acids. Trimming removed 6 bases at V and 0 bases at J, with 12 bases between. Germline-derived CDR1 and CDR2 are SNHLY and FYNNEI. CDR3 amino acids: CASSMTTSSGNTIYF. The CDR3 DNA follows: TGTGCCAGCAGCATGACAACTAGCTCTGGAAACACCATATATTTT.